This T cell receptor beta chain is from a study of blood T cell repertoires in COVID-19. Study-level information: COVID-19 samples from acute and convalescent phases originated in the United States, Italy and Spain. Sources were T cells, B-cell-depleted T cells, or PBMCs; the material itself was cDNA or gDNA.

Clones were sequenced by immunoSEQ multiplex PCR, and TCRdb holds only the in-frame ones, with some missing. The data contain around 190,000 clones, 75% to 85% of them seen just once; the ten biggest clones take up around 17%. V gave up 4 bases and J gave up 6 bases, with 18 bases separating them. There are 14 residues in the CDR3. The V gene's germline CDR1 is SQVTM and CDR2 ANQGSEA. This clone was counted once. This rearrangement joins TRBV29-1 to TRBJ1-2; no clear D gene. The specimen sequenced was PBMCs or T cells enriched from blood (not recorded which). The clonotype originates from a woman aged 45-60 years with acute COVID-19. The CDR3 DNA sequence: TGCAGCGTTGTGTCAGACAAGGAGGGTGATGGCTACACCTTC. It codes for CSVVSDKEGDGYTF.